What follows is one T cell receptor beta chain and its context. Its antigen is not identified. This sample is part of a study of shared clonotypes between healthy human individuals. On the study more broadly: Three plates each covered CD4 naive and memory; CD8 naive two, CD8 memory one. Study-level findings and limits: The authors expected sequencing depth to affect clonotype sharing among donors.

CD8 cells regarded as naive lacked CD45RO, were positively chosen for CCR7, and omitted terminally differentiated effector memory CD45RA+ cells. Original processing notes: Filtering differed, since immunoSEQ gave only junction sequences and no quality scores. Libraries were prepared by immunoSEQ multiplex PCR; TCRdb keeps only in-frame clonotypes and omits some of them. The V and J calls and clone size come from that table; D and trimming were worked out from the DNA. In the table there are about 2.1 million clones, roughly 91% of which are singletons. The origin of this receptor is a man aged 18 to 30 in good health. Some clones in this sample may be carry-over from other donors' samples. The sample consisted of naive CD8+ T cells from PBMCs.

The CDR3 loop reads CASSISAGLMNQPQHF. CDR3 in DNA: TGTGCCAGTAGTATTTCGGCCGGGTTAATGAATCAGCCCCAGCATTTT. The rearrangement links TRBV19 to TRBJ1-5; D not certain. The V gene lost 3 bases and the J gene lost 4 bases, with 16 bases spanning the gap. The CDR3 extends over 16 amino acids. From germline, CDR1 is LNHDA and CDR2 SQIVND (reference sequence).